A single TCR beta chain is shown here with its context. A far larger clone is just one base off, so this is likely a read error. Germline V gene sequence: CDR1 MNHNS, CDR2 SASEGT. With 7 bases removed from V and 10 bases from J, the gap between germline ends came to 11 bases. The CDR3 runs 11 residues. Molecular barcoded adaptors covering alpha/delta and beta/gamma chains were used on 400 ng RNA. TCRdb reprocessed the reads via MiXCR and lists one record per CDR3 protein. The profile shows 40,000 or so distinct CDR3 sequences, approximately 13% of them singletons. The data originate from a study of read filtering for tumor transcriptome and immune sequencing. Study-wide background: R-ISS stage counts were eight or nine for I, more than 15 for II, 6 or 7 for III.

The rearrangement links TRBV6-1 to TRBJ2-1; D not certain. The sequencing input was a population of CD138-negative cells sorted from bone marrow. The source is a donor at least 40 years old with multiple myeloma. In nucleotides, the CDR3 is TGTGCCAGCACCCAGCCCTACGAGCAGTTCTTC. Protein product: CASTQPYEQFF.